Listed here are 6 T cell receptor beta chains from one sample, sequenced in a study of human T cells and chemical hapten exposure. A single record per CDR3 protein comes from TCRdb applying MiXCR to the RACE reads. In the table there are 50,000 to 65,000 distinct CDR3 sequences, 9.9% of which are singletons. Time point reported: patch test 3, about 24 weeks after DPC sensitization. Treatment noted: therapeutic diphenylcyclopropenone sensitization with weekly scalp DPC. The sequenced sample was whole blood, obtained in connection with sensitization to the hapten diphenylcyclopropenone (DPC). The receptor source for this set is a woman aged 40 to 49 with alopecia areata. Some clones in this sample may be carry-over from other donors' samples.

This rearrangement joins TRBV2 to TRBJ2-3; the D gene is possibly TRBD2 (6 bases). Germline assignment: CDR1 SNHLY and CDR2 FYNNEI. Trimming cost V 6 bases and J 2 bases, with 18 bases left between them. The CDR3 spans 16 residues. This CDR3 is CASSLELGGDTDTQYF. As DNA, the CDR3 is TGTGCCAGCAGCCTTGAGCTCGGAGGGGACACAGATACGCAGTATTTT.

This clonotype was picked up a small number of times. The rearrangement uses TRBV18 and TRBJ2-7, with 12 bases aligning to TRBD1. This CDR3 comprises 14 residues. Germline CDR1 KGHSH, CDR2 LQKENI. Trimming cost V 6 bases and J 7 bases; bases outside gene matches: 7. DNA of the CDR3: TGTGCCAGCTCCCCCGGGACAGGGGGCGCGGAGCAGTACTTC. It specifies CASSPGTGGAEQYF.

There are many counts of this clonotype. The chain uses TRBV7-9 and TRBJ1-2; D is ambiguous. The CDR3 contains 16 residues. Trimming took 5 bases from V and 0 from J, leaving 16 bases between them. Germline values: CDR1 SEHNR, CDR2 FQNEAQ (reference sequence). The CDR3 DNA follows: TGTGCCAGCAGCCCCAAACCGCTAGCCGCTAACTATGGCTACACCTTC. Amino acid sequence: CASSPKPLAANYGYTF.

CDR3 sequence (DNA): TGCGCCAAGGAAGTAGGACCGACTAATGAAAAACTGTTTTTT. It yields the protein CAKEVGPTNEKLFF. This rearrangement joins TRBV10-1 to TRBJ1-4; no reliable D call. This CDR3 has 14 residues. V lost 10 bases and J 2 bases, leaving 14 bases between the germline ends. Germline lookup yields CDR1 WNHNN and CDR2 SYGVQD (reference sequence).

The chain combines TRBV5-7 with TRBJ1-5, with 10 bases that match TRBD1. TRBV5-7 is placed among ORFs of uncertain function. This CDR3 contains 18 residues. The V and J ends lost 2 bases and 5 bases, in that order; junction bases with no gene match: 13. CDR3 region: CASSFDRGPPFAYQPQHF. The CDR3 DNA reads as TGTGCCAGCAGCTTTGACAGGGGGCCGCCCTTTGCCTATCAGCCCCAGCATTTT.

This clonotype appeared many times. The CDR3 DNA follows: TGCGCCAGCAGCTTAAGTACAGGAGCAACCTATAATTCACCCCTCCACTTT. It is translated as CASSLSTGATYNSPLHF. The chain couples TRBV5-1 to TRBJ1-6, with D perhaps TRBD1 (5 bases). Germline CDR1 reads SGHRS; CDR2 reads YFSETQ. The V end was cut by 2 bases, the J end by 2 bases, with 14 bases between. This CDR3 has 17 residues.